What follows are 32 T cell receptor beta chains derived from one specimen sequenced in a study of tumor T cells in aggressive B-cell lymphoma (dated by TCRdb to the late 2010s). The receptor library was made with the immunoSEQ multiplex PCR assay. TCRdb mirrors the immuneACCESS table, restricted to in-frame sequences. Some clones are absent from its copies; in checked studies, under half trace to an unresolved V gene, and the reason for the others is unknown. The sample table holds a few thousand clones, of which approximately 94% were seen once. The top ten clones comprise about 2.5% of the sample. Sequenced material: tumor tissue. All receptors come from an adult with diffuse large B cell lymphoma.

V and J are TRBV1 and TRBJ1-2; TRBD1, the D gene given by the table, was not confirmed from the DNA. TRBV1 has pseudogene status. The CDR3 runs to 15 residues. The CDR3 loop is CTSSNRDTSNYGYTF. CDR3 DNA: TGCACCAGCAGCAACCGGGACACCTCTAACTATGGCTACACCTTC.

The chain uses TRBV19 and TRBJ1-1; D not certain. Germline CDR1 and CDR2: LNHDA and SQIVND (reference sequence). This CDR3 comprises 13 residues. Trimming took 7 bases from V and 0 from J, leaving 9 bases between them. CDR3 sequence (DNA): TGTGCCAGTAAATCCCAGATGAACACTGAAGCTTTCTTT. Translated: CASKSQMNTEAFF.

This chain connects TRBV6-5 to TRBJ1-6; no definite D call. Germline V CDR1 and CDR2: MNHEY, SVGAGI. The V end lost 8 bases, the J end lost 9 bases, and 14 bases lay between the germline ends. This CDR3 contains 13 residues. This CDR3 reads CASHRGVGSPLHF. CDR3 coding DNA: TGTGCCAGCCACCGAGGAGTCGGTTCACCCCTCCACTTT.

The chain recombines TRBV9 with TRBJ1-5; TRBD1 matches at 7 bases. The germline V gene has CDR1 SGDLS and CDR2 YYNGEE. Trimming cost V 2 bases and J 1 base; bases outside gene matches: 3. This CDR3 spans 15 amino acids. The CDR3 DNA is TGTGCCAGCAGCGTCGCAGGGGGAAGCAATCAGCCCCAGCATTTT. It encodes CASSVAGGSNQPQHF.

CDR3 residues: CASSDRTAGRDGYTF. The CDR3 DNA follows: TGCGCCAGCAGCGATAGAACAGCGGGGAGAGATGGCTACACCTTC. V gene TRBV4-1 combines with J gene TRBJ1-2; D gene uncertain. This CDR3 spans 15 amino acids. Germline V CDR1 and CDR2: MGHRA, YSYEKL. The V end was cut by 5 bases, the J end by 6 bases, with 19 bases between.

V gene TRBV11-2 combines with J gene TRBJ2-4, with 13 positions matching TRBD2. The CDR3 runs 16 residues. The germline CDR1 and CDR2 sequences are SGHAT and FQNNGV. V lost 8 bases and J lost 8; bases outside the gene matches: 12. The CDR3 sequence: CASLGLAGEAGHIQYF. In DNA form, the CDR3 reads TGTGCCAGCCTCGGACTAGCGGGAGAAGCGGGACACATTCAGTACTTC.

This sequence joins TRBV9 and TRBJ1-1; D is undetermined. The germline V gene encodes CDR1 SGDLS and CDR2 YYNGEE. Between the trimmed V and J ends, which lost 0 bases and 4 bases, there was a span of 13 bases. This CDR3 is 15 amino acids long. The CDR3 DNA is TGTGCCAGCAGCGTAGCCCCGGAGGGCTTCACTGAAGCTTTCTTT. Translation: CASSVAPEGFTEAFF.

This chain's CDR3 is CATSSHSNQPQHF. In DNA form, the CDR3 reads TGTGCCACCAGCAGTCATAGCAATCAGCCCCAGCATTTT. The chain recombines TRBV15 with TRBJ1-5; no definite D call. Deletions cut 3 bases from V and 0 bases from J, with 3 bases between. Germline lookup yields CDR1 LNHNV and CDR2 YYDKDF (reference sequence). The CDR3 has 13 residues.

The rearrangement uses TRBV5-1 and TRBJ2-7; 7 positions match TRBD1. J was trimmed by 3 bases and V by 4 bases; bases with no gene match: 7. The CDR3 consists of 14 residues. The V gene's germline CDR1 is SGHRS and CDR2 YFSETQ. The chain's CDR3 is CASSTRGQYYEQYF. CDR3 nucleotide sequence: TGCGCCAGCAGCACCCGGGGACAGTACTACGAGCAGTACTTC.

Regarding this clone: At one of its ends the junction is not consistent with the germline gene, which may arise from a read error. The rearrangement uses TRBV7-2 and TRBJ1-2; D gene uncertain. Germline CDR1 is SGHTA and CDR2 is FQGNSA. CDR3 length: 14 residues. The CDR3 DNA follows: TGTGCCAGCAGCTTAGTGTTCGAGGCTAGCCGTACACCCTTC. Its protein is CASSLVFEASRTPF.

CDR3 residues: CASSSSGNLFETQYF. The CDR3 DNA follows: TGTGCCAGTAGTTCTAGCGGGAATTTGTTCGAGACCCAGTACTTC. The chain recombines TRBV19 with TRBJ2-5; TRBD2 matches at 9 bases. Per germline, CDR1 LNHDA and CDR2 SQIVND (reference sequence). The CDR3 consists of 15 residues. After removal of 5 bases from V and 5 bases from J, the junction contained 9 bases not matched to a gene. Full variable domain (rest looked up from reference TRBV19 and TRBJ2-5): DGGITQSPKYLFRKEGQNVTLSCEQNLNHDAMYWYRQDPGQGLRLIYYSQIVNDFQKGDIAEGYSVSREKKESFPLTVTSAQKNPTAFYLCASSSSGNLFETQYFGPGTRLLVL.

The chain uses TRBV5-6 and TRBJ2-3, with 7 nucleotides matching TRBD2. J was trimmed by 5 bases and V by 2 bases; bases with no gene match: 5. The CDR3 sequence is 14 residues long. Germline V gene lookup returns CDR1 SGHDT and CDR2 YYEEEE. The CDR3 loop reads CASSFGLGEDTQYF. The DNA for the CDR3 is TGTGCCAGCAGCTTTGGACTAGGAGAAGATACGCAGTATTTT. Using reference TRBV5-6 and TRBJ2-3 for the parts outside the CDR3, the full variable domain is DAGVTQSPTHLIKTRGQQVTLRCSPKSGHDTVSWYQQALGQGPQFIFQYYEEEERQRGNFPDRFSGHQFPNYSSELNVNALLLGDSALYLCASSFGLGEDTQYFGPGTRLTVL.

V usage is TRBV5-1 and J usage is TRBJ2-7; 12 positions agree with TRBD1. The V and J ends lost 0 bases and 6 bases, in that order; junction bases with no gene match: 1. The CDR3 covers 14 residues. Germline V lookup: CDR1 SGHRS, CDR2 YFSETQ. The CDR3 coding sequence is TGCGCCAGCAGCTTGGAGGGACAGGGGGCCGAGCAGTACTTC. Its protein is CASSLEGQGAEQYF. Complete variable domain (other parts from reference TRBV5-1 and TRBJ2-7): KAGVTQTPRYLIKTRGQQVTLSCSPISGHRSVSWYQQTPGQGLQFLFEYFSETQRNKGNFPGRFSGRQFSNSRSEMNVSTLELGDSALYLCASSLEGQGAEQYFGPGTRLTVT.

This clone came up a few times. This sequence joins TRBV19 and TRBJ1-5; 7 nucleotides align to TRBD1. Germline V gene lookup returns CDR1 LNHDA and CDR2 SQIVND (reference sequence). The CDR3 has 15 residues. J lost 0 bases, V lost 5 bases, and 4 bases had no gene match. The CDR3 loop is CASSWDSYSNQPQHF. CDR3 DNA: TGTGCCAGTAGTTGGGACAGCTATAGCAATCAGCCCCAGCATTTT.

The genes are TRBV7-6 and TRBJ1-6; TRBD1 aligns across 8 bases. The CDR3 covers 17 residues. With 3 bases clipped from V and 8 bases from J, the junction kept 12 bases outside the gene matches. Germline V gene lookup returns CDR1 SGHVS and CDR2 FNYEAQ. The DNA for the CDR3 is TGTGCCAGCAGCTTTAGAGGTGATGGACAGGGACATTCACCCCTCCACTTT. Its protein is CASSFRGDGQGHSPLHF.

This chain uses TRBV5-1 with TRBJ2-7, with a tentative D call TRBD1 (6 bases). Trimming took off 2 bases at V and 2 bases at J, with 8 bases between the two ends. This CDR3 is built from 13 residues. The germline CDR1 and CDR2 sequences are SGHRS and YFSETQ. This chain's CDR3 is CASSFNRAYEQYF. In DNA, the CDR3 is TGCGCCAGCAGCTTTAACAGGGCCTACGAGCAGTACTTC.

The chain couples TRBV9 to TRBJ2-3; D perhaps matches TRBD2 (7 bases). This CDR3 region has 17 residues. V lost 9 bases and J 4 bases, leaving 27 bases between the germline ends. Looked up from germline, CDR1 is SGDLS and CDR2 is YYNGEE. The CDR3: CATSGRGGAGRADTQYF. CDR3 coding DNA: TGTGCCACCTCGGGGAGGGGGGGGGCCGGTAGAGCAGATACGCAGTATTTT. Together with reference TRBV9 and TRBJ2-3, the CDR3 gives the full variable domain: DSGVTQTPKHLITATGQRVTLRCSPRSGDLSVYWYQQSLDQGLQFLIQYYNGEERAKGNILERFSAQQFPDLHSELNLSSLELGDSALYFCATSGRGGAGRADTQYFGPGTRLTVL.

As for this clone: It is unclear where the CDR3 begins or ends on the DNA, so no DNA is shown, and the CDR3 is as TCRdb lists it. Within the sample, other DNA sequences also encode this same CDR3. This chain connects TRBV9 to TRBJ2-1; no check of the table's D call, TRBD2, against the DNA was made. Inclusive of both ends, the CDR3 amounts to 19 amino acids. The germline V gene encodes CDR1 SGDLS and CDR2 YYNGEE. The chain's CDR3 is CASSVSLRGREPSYNEQFF.

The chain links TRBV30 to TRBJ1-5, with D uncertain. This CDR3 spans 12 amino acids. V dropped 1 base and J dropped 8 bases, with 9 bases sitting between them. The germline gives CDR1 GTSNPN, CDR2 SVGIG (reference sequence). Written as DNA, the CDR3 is TGTGCCTGGAGTGGAAGCATGGAGCCCCAGCATTTT. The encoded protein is CAWSGSMEPQHF.

As DNA, the CDR3 is TGTGCCAGCAGGGTGCTAGCGGGGGGGTTCAATGAGCAGTTCTTC. Translating it yields CASRVLAGGFNEQFF. The J gene is TRBJ2-1, the V gene TRBV6-1; TRBD2 agrees at 12 bases. The CDR3 length is 15 residues. The ends lost 6 bases at V and 6 bases at J; junction bases unmatched: 6. Looked up from germline, CDR1 is MNHNS and CDR2 is SASEGT.

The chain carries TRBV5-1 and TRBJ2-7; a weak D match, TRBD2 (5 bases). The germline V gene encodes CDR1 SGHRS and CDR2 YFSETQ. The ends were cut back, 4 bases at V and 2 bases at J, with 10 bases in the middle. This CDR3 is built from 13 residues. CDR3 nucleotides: TGCGCCAGCAGCATAGACGGGGCCTACGAGCAGTACTTC. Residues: CASSIDGAYEQYF.

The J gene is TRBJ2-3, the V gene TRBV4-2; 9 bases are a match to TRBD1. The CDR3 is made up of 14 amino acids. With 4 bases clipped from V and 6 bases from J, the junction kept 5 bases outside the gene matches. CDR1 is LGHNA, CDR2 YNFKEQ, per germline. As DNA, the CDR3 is TGTGCCAGCAGCCGATGGGACAGGGAGGATACGCAGTATTTT. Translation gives CASSRWDREDTQYF.

The CDR3 loop reads CASRRTPSGRPSSYNEQFF. CDR3 nucleotide sequence: TGTGCCAGCAGGCGAACGCCTAGCGGGAGGCCTAGCTCCTACAATGAGCAGTTCTTC. The rearrangement links TRBV27 to TRBJ2-1, with 11 positions matching TRBD2. CDR1 and CDR2 (germline): MNHEY, SMNVEV (reference sequence). This CDR3 comprises 19 residues. Trimming cost V 6 bases and J 0 bases; bases outside gene matches: 13.

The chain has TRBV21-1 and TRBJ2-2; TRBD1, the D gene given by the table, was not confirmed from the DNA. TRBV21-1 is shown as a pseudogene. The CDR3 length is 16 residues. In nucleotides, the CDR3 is TGTGCCAGTGCGAAAAGACAGAGCATGAACACCGGGGAGCTGTTTTTT. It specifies CASAKRQSMNTGELFF.

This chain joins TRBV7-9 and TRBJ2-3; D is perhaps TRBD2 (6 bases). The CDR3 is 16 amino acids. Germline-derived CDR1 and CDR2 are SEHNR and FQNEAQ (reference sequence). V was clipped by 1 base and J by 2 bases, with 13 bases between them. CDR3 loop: CASSLVRSGHTDTQYF. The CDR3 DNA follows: TGTGCCAGCAGCTTAGTTCGTAGCGGCCACACAGATACGCAGTATTTT.

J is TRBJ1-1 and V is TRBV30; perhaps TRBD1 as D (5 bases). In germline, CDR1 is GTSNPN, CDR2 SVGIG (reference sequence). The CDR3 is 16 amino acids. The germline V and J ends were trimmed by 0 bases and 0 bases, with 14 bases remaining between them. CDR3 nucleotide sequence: TGTGCCTGGAGTGTATGGGTCCCGGGGGTGAACACTGAAGCTTTCTTT. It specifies CAWSVWVPGVNTEAFF.

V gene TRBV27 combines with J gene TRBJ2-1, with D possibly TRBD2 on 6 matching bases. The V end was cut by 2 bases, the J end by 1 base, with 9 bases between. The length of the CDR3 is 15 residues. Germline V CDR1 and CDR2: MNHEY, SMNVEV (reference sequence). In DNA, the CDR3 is TGTGCCAGCAGTTTAGCGGGACCTTCCTACAATGAGCAGTTCTTC. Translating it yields CASSLAGPSYNEQFF.

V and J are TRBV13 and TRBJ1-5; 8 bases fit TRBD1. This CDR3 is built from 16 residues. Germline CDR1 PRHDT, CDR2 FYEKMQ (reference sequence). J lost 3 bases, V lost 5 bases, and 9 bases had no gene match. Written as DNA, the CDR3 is TGTGCCAGCAGCCTTCACCAGGGGGCGTACAATCAGCCCCAGCATTTT. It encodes CASSLHQGAYNQPQHF.

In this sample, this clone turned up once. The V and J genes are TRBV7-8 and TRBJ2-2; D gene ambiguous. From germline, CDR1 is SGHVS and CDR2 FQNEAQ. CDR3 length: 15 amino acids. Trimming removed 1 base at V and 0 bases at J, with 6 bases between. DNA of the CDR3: TGTGCCAGCAGCTTAGTTTCGGCGAACACCGGGGAGCTGTTTTTT. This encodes CASSLVSANTGELFF.

DNA of the CDR3: TGTGCCAGTAGTATAGGGGGAGTACGATCAGAGACCCAGTACTTC. This gives the protein CASSIGGVRSETQYF. The chain is built from TRBV19 and TRBJ2-5; D is possibly TRBD2 (5 bases). This CDR3 region has 15 residues. CDR1 is LNHDA, CDR2 SQIVND, per germline (reference sequence). The V and J ends lost 1 base and 4 bases respectively, with 13 bases between them.

The CDR3 nucleotides are TGTGCCAGCAGTGAAGCTGCCAGCGGGGGGTTAGAGACCCAGTACTTC. Its protein is CASSEAASGGLETQYF. The genes are TRBV6-1 and TRBJ2-5; TRBD2 agrees at 9 bases. V lost 0 bases to trimming and J lost 4 bases; unmatched junction nucleotides: 6. The CDR3 has 16 amino acids. In germline, CDR1 is MNHNS, CDR2 SASEGT.

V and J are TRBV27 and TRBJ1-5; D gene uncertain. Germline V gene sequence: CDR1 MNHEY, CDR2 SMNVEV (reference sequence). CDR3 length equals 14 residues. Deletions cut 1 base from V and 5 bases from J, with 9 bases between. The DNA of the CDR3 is TGTGCCAGCAGTTTATTCGCCGGGGATCAGCCCCAGCATTTT. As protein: CASSLFAGDQPQHF.